The rows below give T cell receptor beta chains drawn from one sample of a study of cytomegalovirus exposure and HLA in healthy donors. This table comes from immunoSEQ multiplex PCR, and its TCRdb copy is limited to in-frame clones, with some not included. The sample includes around 130,000 clones, around 86% seen only once; the top ten take 2% to 2.5%. The material sequenced was PBMCs. The receptor source for this set is a man aged 25 to 40 in good health and CMV-seronegative. CDR3s include the opening cysteine and the closing phenylalanine or tryptophan.

j_call	v_call	cdr3_aa
TRBJ2-5	TRBV11-2	CASSLADRGKETQYF
TRBJ2-1	TRBV11-2	CASRPPGLAGNNEQFF
TRBJ2-5	TRBV5-1	CASSGAPGEETQYF
TRBJ2-3	TRBV9	CASSVDGAGRDTQYF
TRBJ1-2	TRBV10-3	CAITGGDYGYTF
TRBJ2-7	TRBV14	CASSPGLAGGYSYEQYF
TRBJ2-7	TRBV4-3	CASSREGRRSYEQYF
TRBJ2-3	TRBV7-9	CASSFASRADTQYF
TRBJ2-5	TRBV5-1	CASASGSLGETQYF
TRBJ2-4	TRBV10-1	CASSRDSWGNSQYF
TRBJ1-1	TRBV30	CAWSFSMSGTAPVAAFF
TRBJ2-7	TRBV5-1	CASSFEASAFEQYF
TRBJ2-2	TRBV27	CASSLSLAGAGNTGELFF